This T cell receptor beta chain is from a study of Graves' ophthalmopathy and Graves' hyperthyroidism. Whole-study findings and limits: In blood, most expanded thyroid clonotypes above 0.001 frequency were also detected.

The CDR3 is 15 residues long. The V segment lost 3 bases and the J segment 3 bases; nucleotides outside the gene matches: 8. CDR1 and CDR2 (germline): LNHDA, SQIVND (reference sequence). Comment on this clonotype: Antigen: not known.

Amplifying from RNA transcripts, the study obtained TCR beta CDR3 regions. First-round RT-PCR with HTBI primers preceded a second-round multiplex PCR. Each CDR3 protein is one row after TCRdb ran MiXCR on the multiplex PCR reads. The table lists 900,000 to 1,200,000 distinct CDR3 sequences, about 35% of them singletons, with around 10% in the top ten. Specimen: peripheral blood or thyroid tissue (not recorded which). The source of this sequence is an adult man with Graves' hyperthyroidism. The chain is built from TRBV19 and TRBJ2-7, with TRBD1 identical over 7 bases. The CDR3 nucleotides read TGTGCCAGTAGTATCCCTTCGAGGGGGCTCTACGAGCAGTACTTC. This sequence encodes CASSIPSRGLYEQYF.